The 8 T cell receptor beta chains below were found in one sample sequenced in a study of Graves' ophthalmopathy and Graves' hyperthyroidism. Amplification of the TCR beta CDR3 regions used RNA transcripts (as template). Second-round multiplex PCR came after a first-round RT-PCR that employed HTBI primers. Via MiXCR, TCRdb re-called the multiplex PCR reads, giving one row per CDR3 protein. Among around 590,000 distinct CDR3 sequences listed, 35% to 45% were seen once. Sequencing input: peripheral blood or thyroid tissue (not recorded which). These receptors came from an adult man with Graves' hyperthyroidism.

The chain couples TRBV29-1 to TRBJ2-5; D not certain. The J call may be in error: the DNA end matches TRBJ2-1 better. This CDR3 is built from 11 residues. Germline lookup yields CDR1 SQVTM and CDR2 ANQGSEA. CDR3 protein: CSVESNNEQFF. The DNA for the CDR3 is TGCAGCGTTGAGTCAAACAATGAGCAGTTCTTC.

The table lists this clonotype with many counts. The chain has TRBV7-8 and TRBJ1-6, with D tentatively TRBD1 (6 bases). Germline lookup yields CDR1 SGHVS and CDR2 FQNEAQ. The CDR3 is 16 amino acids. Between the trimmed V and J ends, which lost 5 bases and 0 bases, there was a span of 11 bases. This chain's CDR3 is CASSLRDNSYNSPLHF. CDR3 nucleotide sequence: TGTGCCAGCAGCCTTAGGGACAACTCCTATAATTCACCCCTCCACTTT.

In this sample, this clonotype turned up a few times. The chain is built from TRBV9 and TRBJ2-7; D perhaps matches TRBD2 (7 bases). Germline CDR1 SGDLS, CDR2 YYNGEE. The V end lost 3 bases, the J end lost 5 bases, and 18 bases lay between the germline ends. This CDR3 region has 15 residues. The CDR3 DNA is TGTGCCAGCAGCGCAGAGGGGGGGTTCGGAAACGAGCAGTACTTC. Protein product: CASSAEGGFGNEQYF.

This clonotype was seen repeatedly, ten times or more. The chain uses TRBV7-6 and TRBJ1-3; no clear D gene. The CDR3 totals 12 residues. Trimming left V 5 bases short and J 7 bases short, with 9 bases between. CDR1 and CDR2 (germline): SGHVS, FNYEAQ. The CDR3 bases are TGTGCCAGCAGCCTAATCGGGAACACCATATATTTT. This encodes CASSLIGNTIYF.

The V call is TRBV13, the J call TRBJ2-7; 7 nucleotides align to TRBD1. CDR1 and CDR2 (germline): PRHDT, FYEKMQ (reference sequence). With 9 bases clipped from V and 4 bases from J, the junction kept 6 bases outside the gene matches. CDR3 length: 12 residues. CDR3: CARRQGSYEQYF. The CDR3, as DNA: TGTGCCAGAAGACAGGGTTCGTACGAGCAGTACTTC.

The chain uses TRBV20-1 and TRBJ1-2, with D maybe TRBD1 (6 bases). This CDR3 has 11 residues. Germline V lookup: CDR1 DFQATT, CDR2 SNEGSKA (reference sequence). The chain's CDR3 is CRPGQGYGYTF. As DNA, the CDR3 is TGCAGACCTGGGCAGGGGTATGGCTACACCTTC.

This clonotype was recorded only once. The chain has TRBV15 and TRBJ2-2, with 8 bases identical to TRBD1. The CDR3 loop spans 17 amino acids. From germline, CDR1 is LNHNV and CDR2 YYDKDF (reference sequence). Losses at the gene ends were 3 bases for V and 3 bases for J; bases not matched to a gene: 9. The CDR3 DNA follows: TGTGCCACCAGCAGGAAAGGACAGGGTATGGACACCGGGGAGCTGTTTTTT. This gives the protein CATSRKGQGMDTGELFF.

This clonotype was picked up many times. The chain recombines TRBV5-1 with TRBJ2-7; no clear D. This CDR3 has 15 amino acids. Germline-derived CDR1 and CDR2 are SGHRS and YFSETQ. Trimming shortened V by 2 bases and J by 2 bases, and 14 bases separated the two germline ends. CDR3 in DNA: TGCGCCAGCAGCTTAAGGACGACCCTACCCTACGAGCAGTACTTC. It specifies CASSLRTTLPYEQYF. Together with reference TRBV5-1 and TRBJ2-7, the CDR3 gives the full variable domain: KAGVTQTPRYLIKTRGQQVTLSCSPISGHRSVSWYQQTPGQGLQFLFEYFSETQRNKGNFPGRFSGRQFSNSRSEMNVSTLELGDSALYLCASSLRTTLPYEQYFGPGTRLTVT.